This T cell receptor beta chain is from a study of blood T cells in healthy people across ages. From germline, CDR1 is SEHNR and CDR2 FQNEAQ (reference sequence). V was cut by 3 bases and J by 6 bases, with 15 bases left in between. The CDR3 spans 15 residues. Primers used in a second PCR of about 7 to 12 cycles were a sample-barcoded 5' primer and a J-beta primer mix. TCRdb re-called the 5' RACE reads through MiXCR, storing one row per CDR3 protein. The table shows about 1.4 million distinct CDR3 sequences, with 45% to 70% occurring only once. The sample holds one count of this clonotype. V and J are TRBV7-9 and TRBJ2-1, with D maybe TRBD1 (6 bases). The receptor was isolated from a man between 18 and 35 years old in good health. The sample consisted of blood. Here the CDR3 DNA reads TGTGCCAGCAGCTTGACGGCAGGGGTAAGCAATGAGCAGTTCTTC. Translated, it gives CASSLTAGVSNEQFF. Supplemented by reference TRBV7-9 and TRBJ2-1, the full variable domain reads DTGVSQNPRHKITKRGQNVTFRCDPISEHNRLYWYRQTLGQGPEFLTYFQNEAQLEKSRLLSDRFSAERPKGSFSTLEIQRTEQGDSAMYLCASSLTAGVSNEQFFGPGTRLTVL.